One sample yielded the 18 T cell receptor beta chains listed below, sequenced in a study of blood T cell repertoires in COVID-19. Sequencing used immunoSEQ multiplex PCR; TCRdb keeps in-frame clones, though not all of them. The repertoire holds approximately 340,000 clones, approximately 90% seen once, with 0.8% to 0.9% in the top ten. The sequencing sample was made of PBMCs or T cells enriched from blood (not recorded which). The receptors come from a woman aged 40 to 49 who had been exposed to COVID-19.

J is TRBJ2-2 and V is TRBV28, with TRBD2 matching 11 bases. The CDR3 is made up of 16 amino acids. In germline, CDR1 is MDHEN, CDR2 SYDVKM. Unmatched junction bases numbered 7, after V lost 5 bases and J lost 5 bases. CDR3 amino acids: CASSIGSSGRTGELFF. CDR3 nucleotide sequence: TGTGCCAGCAGTATCGGGTCTAGCGGGAGGACCGGGGAGCTGTTTTTT. The complete variable domain, with remaining parts taken from reference TRBV28 and TRBJ2-2, reads DVKVTQSSRYLVKRTGEKVFLECVQDMDHENMFWYRQDPGLGLRLIYFSYDVKMKEKGDIPEGYSVSREKKERFSLILESASTNQTSMYLCASSIGSSGRTGELFFGEGSRLTVL.

The chain employs TRBV6-5 and TRBJ2-2, with 10 bases identical to TRBD1. The CDR3 length is 15 residues. Germline values: CDR1 MNHEY, CDR2 SVGAGI. The trim removed 9 bases at V and 7 bases at J, leaving 11 bases unmatched. The CDR3 nucleotides read TGTGCCAGTAGGGGGACAGGGGTTGGCGGCGGGGAGCTGTTTTTT. Its translation is CASRGTGVGGGELFF.

This sequence joins TRBV30 and TRBJ2-3; TRBD2 matches 9 bases. V lost 4 bases to trimming and J lost 4 bases; unmatched junction nucleotides: 0. CDR1 is GTSNPN and CDR2 is SVGIG in the germline V gene (reference sequence). The CDR3 extends over 12 amino acids. DNA for the CDR3: TGTGCCTGGACTAGCGGGGCAGATACGCAGTATTTT. This codes for CAWTSGADTQYF.

The chain recombines TRBV5-1 with TRBJ1-2; D unresolved. Trimming left V 4 bases short and J 1 base short, with 20 bases between. Germline V CDR1 and CDR2: SGHRS, YFSETQ. The CDR3 consists of 17 residues. The CDR3 sequence is CASSPDPGSSRNYGYTF. DNA for the CDR3: TGCGCCAGCAGCCCGGACCCGGGGAGTTCCCGTAACTATGGCTACACCTTC. Drawing the rest from reference TRBV5-1 and TRBJ1-2, the complete variable domain is KAGVTQTPRYLIKTRGQQVTLSCSPISGHRSVSWYQQTPGQGLQFLFEYFSETQRNKGNFPGRFSGRQFSNSRSEMNVSTLELGDSALYLCASSPDPGSSRNYGYTFGSGTRLTVV.

This clone was seen just once. This rearrangement joins TRBV7-2 to TRBJ2-1; 7 nucleotides match TRBD1. The J segment lost 3 bases and the V segment lost 6 bases, leaving 8 bases of the junction unmatched. The germline CDR1 and CDR2 sequences are SGHTA and FQGNSA. The CDR3 covers 15 residues. The CDR3 DNA is TGTGCCAGCAGAAAAGACAGGGTCCACTACAATGAGCAGTTCTTC. Encoded protein: CASRKDRVHYNEQFF.

The chain uses TRBV7-2 and TRBJ1-1; the match to TRBD1 covers 8 bases. The CDR3 covers 14 residues. Germline trimming cut 5 bases from V and 5 bases from J; bases unmatched to any gene: 7. The germline gives CDR1 SGHTA, CDR2 FQGNSA. The CDR3 spells CASSPDRAVTEAFF. Written as DNA, the CDR3 is TGTGCCAGCAGCCCGGACAGGGCGGTTACTGAAGCTTTCTTT.

This chain connects TRBV18 to TRBJ1-1, with D possibly TRBD1 on 5 matching bases. Germline V gene lookup returns CDR1 KGHSH and CDR2 LQKENI. Deletions cut 2 bases from V and 5 bases from J, with 15 bases between. CDR3 size: 15 residues. The CDR3 spells CASSPAVGGGTEAFF. CDR3 in DNA: TGTGCCAGCTCACCAGCGGTCGGGGGGGGTACTGAAGCTTTCTTT.

The gene calls are TRBV7-2 and TRBJ2-1; TRBD2 matches 12 bases. There are 14 residues in the CDR3. Germline V CDR1 and CDR2: SGHTA, FQGNSA. V dropped 4 bases and J dropped 10; count of bases not matched to a gene: 5. The CDR3 sequence: CASSSTSGRWEQFF. DNA for the CDR3: TGTGCCAGCAGCTCGACTAGCGGGAGATGGGAGCAGTTCTTC.

The rearrangement joins TRBV11-3 to TRBJ2-1, with a possible D match to TRBD2 (6 bases). Germline loops: CDR1 SGHNT, CDR2 YENEEA. CDR3 length: 15 amino acids. V dropped 5 bases and J dropped 2 bases, with 13 bases sitting between them. This CDR3 reads CASSHEAGPYNEQFF. The CDR3 DNA is TGTGCCAGCAGCCACGAAGCGGGTCCCTACAATGAGCAGTTCTTC.

V and J are TRBV5-1 and TRBJ2-3; a weak D match, TRBD2 (5 bases). CDR3 size: 14 residues. Germline values: CDR1 SGHRS, CDR2 YFSETQ. With 0 bases removed from V and 0 bases from J, the gap between germline ends came to 5 bases. The DNA of the CDR3 is TGCGCCAGCAGCTTGGGGGAGAGCACAGATACGCAGTATTTT. Its translation is CASSLGESTDTQYF.

This clone was detected only a few times. The sample holds other DNA sequences that translate to the same CDR3. The rearrangement joins TRBV7-9 to TRBJ1-1; possibly TRBD1 for D (5 bases). With 2 bases removed from V and 1 base from J, the gap between germline ends came to 5 bases. From germline, CDR1 is SEHNR and CDR2 FQNEAQ (reference sequence). The CDR3 loop spans 13 amino acids. CDR3 loop: CASSLQGNTEAFF. The DNA for the CDR3 is TGTGCCAGCAGCTTACAGGGGAACACTGAAGCTTTCTTT.

The chain links TRBV3-1 (or the pseudogene TRBV3-2) to TRBJ1-1; 11 positions agree with TRBD1. Germline CDR1 and CDR2: LGHDT and YNNKEL (reference sequence). CDR3 size: 14 residues. J was trimmed by 6 bases and V by 6 bases; bases with no gene match: 6. CDR3 region: CASSRTGGNAEAFF. CDR3 sequence (DNA): TGTGCCAGCAGTCGGACAGGGGGCAACGCTGAAGCTTTCTTT.

CDR3 DNA: TGTGCCAGCAGCTTAAGAACAGGGGGAGAAGGCTACACCTTC. Residues: CASSLRTGGEGYTF. The rearrangement links TRBV7-3 to TRBJ1-2, with 8 bases identical to TRBD1. Germline loops: CDR1 SGHTA, CDR2 FQGTGA. After removal of 1 base from V and 8 bases from J, the junction contained 6 bases not matched to a gene. The length of the CDR3 is 14 residues.

This clone was counted once. The chain combines TRBV2 with TRBJ1-4, with 7 bases that match TRBD1. Per the germline V gene, CDR1 is SNHLY and CDR2 is FYNNEI. The CDR3 runs 16 residues. The ends lost 6 bases at V and 7 bases at J; junction bases unmatched: 14. The chain's CDR3 is CASRRQGGGFGEKLFF. In DNA, the CDR3 is TGTGCCAGCAGGAGACAGGGAGGAGGGTTCGGTGAAAAACTGTTTTTT.

V usage is TRBV7-2 and J usage is TRBJ2-7, with D tentatively TRBD1 (5 bases). This CDR3 is 15 amino acids long. Trimming shortened V by 5 bases and J by 5 bases, and 19 bases separated the two germline ends. The V gene's germline CDR1 is SGHTA and CDR2 FQGNSA. CDR3 sequence (DNA): TGTGCCAGCAGCCTTCCCCGGGCAGGGCTGAACGAGCAGTACTTC. It is translated as CASSLPRAGLNEQYF.

The J gene is TRBJ1-1, the V gene TRBV25-1, with 9 bases lining up with TRBD1. The CDR3 totals 13 residues. From germline, CDR1 is MGHDK and CDR2 SYGVNS. Losses at the gene ends were 8 bases for V and 3 bases for J; bases not matched to a gene: 4. CDR3 nucleotides: TGTGCCAGCCGCCGGGACAGGGACACTGAAGCTTTCTTT. Protein product: CASRRDRDTEAFF.

The V and J genes are TRBV18 and TRBJ1-2; 7 nucleotides match TRBD1. Germline values: CDR1 KGHSH, CDR2 LQKENI. The length of the CDR3 is 16 residues. Trimming took 7 bases from V and 0 from J; bases not matched to a gene: 11. The CDR3, as DNA: TGTGCCAGCTTACGGGACAGCCTAACGTCTAACTATGGCTACACCTTC. It specifies CASLRDSLTSNYGYTF.

The chain carries TRBV3-1 (or the pseudogene TRBV3-2) and TRBJ2-3, with 11 bases lining up with TRBD2. V dropped 4 bases and J dropped 4; count of bases not matched to a gene: 7. The CDR3 is 16 amino acids. From germline, CDR1 is LGHDT and CDR2 YNNKEL (reference sequence). CDR3 in amino acids: CASSLGLAGTADTQYF. As DNA, the CDR3 is TGTGCCAGCAGCCTCGGACTAGCGGGTACCGCAGATACGCAGTATTTT.